One and the same sample provided the 22 T cell receptor beta chains below, sequenced in a study of shared clonotypes between healthy human individuals. Sequencing used immunoSEQ multiplex PCR; TCRdb keeps in-frame clones, though not all of them. The sample has approximately 1.1 million clones, more than 75% seen once. Material for sequencing was memory CD4+ T cells from PBMCs. Noted subset: CD45RA-negative fraction. The receptors were sampled from a man between 18 and 29 years old in good health. Some clones in this sample may be carry-over from other donors' samples.

This clone was seen a single time. The V call is TRBV5-1, the J call TRBJ2-1, with 12 bases lining up with TRBD2. The CDR3 extends over 16 amino acids. Germline CDR1 and CDR2: SGHRS and YFSETQ. V lost 1 base and J lost 9; bases outside the gene matches: 8. The chain's CDR3 is CASSLSLAGGRGEQFF. Written as DNA, the CDR3 is TGCGCCAGCAGCTTGTCGCTAGCGGGAGGGCGAGGTGAGCAGTTCTTC.

The rearrangement links TRBV19 to TRBJ2-7; TRBD2 might be the D (5 bases). Germline assignment: CDR1 LNHDA and CDR2 SQIVND (reference sequence). The CDR3 loop spans 14 amino acids. V gave up 1 base and J gave up 7 bases, with 14 bases separating them. The CDR3 is CASSIAPLAREQYF. CDR3 bases: TGTGCCAGTAGTATAGCCCCCCTAGCACGGGAGCAGTACTTC.

The V call is TRBV28, the J call TRBJ2-7, with D perhaps matching TRBD2 (6 bases). Germline loops: CDR1 MDHEN, CDR2 SYDVKM. CDR3 length: 14 residues. Deletions cut 4 bases from V and 6 bases from J, with 16 bases between. The CDR3 region has the DNA TGTGCCAGCAGTTCCGGAGGGCCCACGTTCGAGCAGTACTTC. Translated, it gives CASSSGGPTFEQYF.

The chain links TRBV4-3 to TRBJ1-3; 8 positions agree with TRBD1. The CDR3 extends over 18 amino acids. Germline V lookup: CDR1 LGHNA, CDR2 YSLEER. Trimming removed 0 bases from V and 2 bases from J; junction bases left unmatched: 9. The CDR3 nucleotides read TGCGCCAGCAGCCAAGAGGGGCGGACAGGGTACCCTGGAAACACCATATATTTT. Amino acids: CASSQEGRTGYPGNTIYF.

J is TRBJ2-7 and V is TRBV6-5; D ambiguous. The CDR3 spans 16 residues. V gave up 0 bases and J gave up 1 base, with 13 bases separating them. CDR1 and CDR2 from the germline V gene are MNHEY and SVGAGI. The CDR3 DNA sequence: TGTGCCAGCAGTTACTCCAGACCGGACGCGTCCTACGAGCAGTACTTC. It translates to CASSYSRPDASYEQYF.

As for this clone: At the DNA level, this CDR3 is encoded by other sequences in the same sample as well. The chain is built from TRBV5-1 and TRBJ2-1; 13 bases match TRBD2. CDR3 length: 15 amino acids. In germline, CDR1 is SGHRS, CDR2 YFSETQ. V lost 4 bases and J lost 4; bases outside the gene matches: 2. CDR3 sequence (DNA): TGCGCCAGCAGCCCGGGACTAGCGGGGTACAATGAGCAGTTCTTC. Protein: CASSPGLAGYNEQFF.

The genes are TRBV19 and TRBJ1-2, with D uncertain. The CDR3 extends over 14 amino acids. The germline CDR1 and CDR2 sequences are LNHDA and SQIVND (reference sequence). V was pared by 7 bases and J by 7 bases, with 19 bases between. The CDR3 is CASTETPRRGGYTF. In nucleotides, the CDR3 is TGTGCCAGTACCGAGACCCCCCGACGGGGTGGCTACACCTTC. Together with reference TRBV19 and TRBJ1-2, the CDR3 gives the full variable domain: DGGITQSPKYLFRKEGQNVTLSCEQNLNHDAMYWYRQDPGQGLRLIYYSQIVNDFQKGDIAEGYSVSREKKESFPLTVTSAQKNPTAFYLCASTETPRRGGYTFGSGTRLTVV.

The rearrangement joins TRBV11-2 to TRBJ2-5; 7 bases match TRBD1. The CDR3 spans 16 residues. After removal of 5 bases from V and 5 bases from J, the junction contained 14 bases not matched to a gene. Germline CDR1 reads SGHAT; CDR2 reads FQNNGV. The CDR3 region has the DNA TGTGCCAGCAGCACCCAGACAGGGCGAACAGCGGAGACCCAGTACTTC. Translated, it gives CASSTQTGRTAETQYF.

The V gene is TRBV19, the J gene TRBJ2-5; 12 bases are a match to TRBD2. CDR1 and CDR2 from the germline V gene are LNHDA and SQIVND (reference sequence). The CDR3 runs to 15 residues. Trimming removed 5 bases from V and 2 bases from J; junction bases left unmatched: 3. The CDR3 region is CASSLGLAGQETQYF. For the CDR3, the DNA is TGTGCCAGTAGTCTCGGACTAGCGGGGCAAGAGACCCAGTACTTC.

This clone has only a few counts. This sequence joins TRBV7-3 and TRBJ2-2; D ambiguous. From germline, CDR1 is SGHTA and CDR2 FQGTGA. The CDR3 contains 18 residues. Trimming left V 5 bases short and J 1 base short, with 20 bases between. CDR3 protein: CASSRVGSPGGNTGELFF. In DNA, the CDR3 is TGTGCCAGCAGCCGGGTTGGCTCGCCCGGCGGGAACACCGGGGAGCTGTTTTTT.

Ten or more counts support this clone. The CDR3 protein is CSVSPDQETQYF. CDR3 bases: TGCAGCGTTTCCCCAGACCAAGAGACCCAGTACTTC. The chain joins TRBV29-1 to TRBJ2-5; no clear D gene. Germline V CDR1 and CDR2: SQVTM, ANQGSEA. The CDR3 spans 12 residues. The V gene lost 5 bases and the J gene lost 0 bases, with 7 bases spanning the gap.

The J gene is TRBJ2-1, the V gene TRBV5-4; D is unclear. Germline V gene sequence: CDR1 SGHNT, CDR2 YYREEE (reference sequence). The CDR3 totals 13 residues. Trimming took off 4 bases at V and 0 bases at J, with 5 bases between the two ends. CDR3 protein: CASSPPSYNEQFF. The CDR3 bases are TGTGCCAGCAGCCCGCCCTCCTACAATGAGCAGTTCTTC.

The chain couples TRBV30 to TRBJ1-5, with a tentative D call TRBD1 (5 bases). The CDR3 is 15 amino acids. Germline V gene data show CDR1 as GTSNPN and CDR2 as SVGIG (reference sequence). V was pared by 2 bases and J by 5 bases, with 16 bases between. This chain's CDR3 is CAWSPPGGRDQPQHF. In DNA form, the CDR3 reads TGTGCCTGGAGTCCCCCCGGGGGGAGAGATCAGCCCCAGCATTTT.

The chain couples TRBV19 to TRBJ2-7; 11 bases match TRBD2. Trimming at V came to 3 bases and at J to 3 bases, leaving 10 bases not matched to a gene. This CDR3 comprises 17 residues. The germline CDR1 and CDR2 sequences are LNHDA and SQIVND (reference sequence). The CDR3 coding sequence is TGTGCCAGTAGTATTACGCGGGCTAGCGGGAGGTTCTACGAGCAGTACTTC. Encoded protein: CASSITRASGRFYEQYF.

This clone came up once. V usage is TRBV19 and J usage is TRBJ2-5; 10 positions match TRBD2. This CDR3 is 14 amino acids long. Germline V gives CDR1 LNHDA, CDR2 SQIVND (reference sequence). V was pared by 5 bases and J by 2 bases, with 2 bases of the junction left unmatched. The CDR3 DNA sequence: TGTGCCAGTAGTGTACTAGCGGGACAAGAGACCCAGTACTTC. This encodes CASSVLAGQETQYF.

This clone has a handful of counts. The gene calls are TRBV9 and TRBJ1-1; a possible D gene is TRBD1 (6 bases). Deletions cut 5 bases from V and 10 bases from J, with 15 bases between. The CDR3 is made up of 12 amino acids. From germline, CDR1 is SGDLS and CDR2 YYNGEE. CDR3 in DNA: TGTGCCAGCAGTGGGACAAGCCCTGTAGCTTTCTTT. Protein product: CASSGTSPVAFF.

The chain joins TRBV6-6 to TRBJ1-2; no definite D call. Germline V CDR1 and CDR2: MNHNY, SVGAGI (reference sequence). V was trimmed by 2 bases and J by 8 bases, leaving 12 bases between them. CDR3 length equals 13 residues. CDR3 sequence (DNA): TGTGCCAGCAGTTACCGCCAGGTTGAAGGCTACACCTTC. The encoded protein is CASSYRQVEGYTF.

This sequence joins TRBV5-6 and TRBJ2-1; D may correspond to TRBD1 or TRBD2 (5 bases each). V lost 0 bases and J 0 bases, leaving 10 bases between the germline ends. The CDR3 contains 16 residues. The V gene's germline CDR1 is SGHDT and CDR2 YYEEEE. CDR3 sequence reads: CASSLGGGSSYNEQFF. DNA of the CDR3: TGTGCCAGCAGCTTGGGTGGGGGTAGCTCCTACAATGAGCAGTTCTTC.

The chain joins TRBV5-1 to TRBJ1-1; TRBD1 might be the D (5 bases). The germline CDR1 and CDR2 sequences are SGHRS and YFSETQ. This CDR3 is built from 15 residues. V lost 4 bases and J 2 bases, leaving 15 bases between the germline ends. Written as DNA, the CDR3 is TGCGCCAGCAGCCGGGGAGACAGCACAAACACTGAAGCTTTCTTT. This codes for CASSRGDSTNTEAFF. Combining the CDR3 with reference TRBV5-1 and TRBJ1-1 gives the whole variable domain KAGVTQTPRYLIKTRGQQVTLSCSPISGHRSVSWYQQTPGQGLQFLFEYFSETQRNKGNFPGRFSGRQFSNSRSEMNVSTLELGDSALYLCASSRGDSTNTEAFFGQGTRLTVV.

The chain employs TRBV27 and TRBJ2-1, with no clear D. Per the germline V gene, CDR1 is MNHEY and CDR2 is SMNVEV (reference sequence). V lost 6 bases and J lost 0, with 6 bases in between. The length of the CDR3 is 13 residues. CDR3 sequence reads: CASRMSSYNEQFF. The CDR3 coding sequence is TGTGCCAGCAGAATGAGCTCCTACAATGAGCAGTTCTTC.

In its sample, this clone was seen a few times. The V and J genes are TRBV19 and TRBJ2-7, with 8 bases that match TRBD2. Looked up from germline, CDR1 is LNHDA and CDR2 is SQIVND (reference sequence). The V and J ends lost 10 bases and 3 bases, in that order; junction bases with no gene match: 8. The CDR3 is made up of 13 amino acids. CDR3 DNA sequence: TGTGCCACACAGGCGGGGGGAGGCTACGAGCAGTACTTC. Its translation is CATQAGGGYEQYF.

V and J are TRBV7-9 and TRBJ2-7, with 7 bases that match TRBD2. CDR1 SEHNR and CDR2 FQNEAQ come from the germline V gene (reference sequence). This CDR3 is 12 amino acids long. The ends lost 5 bases at V and 8 bases at J; junction bases unmatched: 6. CDR3 sequence (DNA): TGTGCCAGCAGCCCCAGCGGGACCAAGCAGTACTTC. Translating gives CASSPSGTKQYF.